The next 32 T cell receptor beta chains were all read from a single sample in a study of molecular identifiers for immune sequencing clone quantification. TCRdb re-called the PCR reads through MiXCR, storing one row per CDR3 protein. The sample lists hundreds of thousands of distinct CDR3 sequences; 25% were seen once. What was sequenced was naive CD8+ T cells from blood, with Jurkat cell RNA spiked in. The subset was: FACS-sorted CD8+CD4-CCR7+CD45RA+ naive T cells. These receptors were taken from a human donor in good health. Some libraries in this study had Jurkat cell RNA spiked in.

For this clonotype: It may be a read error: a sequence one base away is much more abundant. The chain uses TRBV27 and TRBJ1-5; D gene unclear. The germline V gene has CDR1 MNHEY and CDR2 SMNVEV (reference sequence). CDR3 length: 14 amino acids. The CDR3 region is CASGFAGMNQPQHF. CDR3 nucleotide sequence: TGTGCCAGCGGTTTTGCGGGGATGAATCAGCCCCAGCATTTT.

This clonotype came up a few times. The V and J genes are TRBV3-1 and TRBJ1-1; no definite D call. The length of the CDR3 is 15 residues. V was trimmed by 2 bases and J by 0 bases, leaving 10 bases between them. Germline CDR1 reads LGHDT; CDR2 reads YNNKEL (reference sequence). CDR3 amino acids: CASSQTQYMNTEAFF. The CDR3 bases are TGTGCCAGCAGCCAAACACAGTACATGAACACTGAAGCTTTCTTT.

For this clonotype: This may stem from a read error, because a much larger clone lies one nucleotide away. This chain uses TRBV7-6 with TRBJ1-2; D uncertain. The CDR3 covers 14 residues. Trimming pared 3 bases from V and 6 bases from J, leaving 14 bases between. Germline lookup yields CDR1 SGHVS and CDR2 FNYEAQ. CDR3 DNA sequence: TGTGCCAGCAGCTTCAACGGCACCACTAATGGCTACACCTTC. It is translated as CASSFNGTTNGYTF.

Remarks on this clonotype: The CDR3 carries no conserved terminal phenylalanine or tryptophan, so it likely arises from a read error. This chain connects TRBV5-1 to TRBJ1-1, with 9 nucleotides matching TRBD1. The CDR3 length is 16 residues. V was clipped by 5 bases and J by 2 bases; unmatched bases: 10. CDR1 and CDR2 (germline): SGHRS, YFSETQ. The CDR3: CASRDRGSLLNTEAFC. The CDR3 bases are TGCGCCAGCAGGGACAGGGGCTCTCTCCTTAACACTGAAGCTTTCTGT.

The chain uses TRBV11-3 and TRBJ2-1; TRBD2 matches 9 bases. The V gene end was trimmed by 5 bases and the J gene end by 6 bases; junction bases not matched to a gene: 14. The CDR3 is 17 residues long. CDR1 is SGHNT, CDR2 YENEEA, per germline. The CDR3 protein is CASSLAGPHNGGNEQFF. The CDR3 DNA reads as TGTGCCAGCAGCCTAGCGGGACCCCACAATGGGGGCAATGAGCAGTTCTTC.

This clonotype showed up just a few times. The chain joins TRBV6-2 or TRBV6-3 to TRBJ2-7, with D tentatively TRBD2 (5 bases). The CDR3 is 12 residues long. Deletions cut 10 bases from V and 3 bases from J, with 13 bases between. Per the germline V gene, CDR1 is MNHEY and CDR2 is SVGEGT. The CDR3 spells CATRDFYYEQYF. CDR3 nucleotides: TGTGCCACCCGGGATTTTTACTACGAGCAGTACTTC.

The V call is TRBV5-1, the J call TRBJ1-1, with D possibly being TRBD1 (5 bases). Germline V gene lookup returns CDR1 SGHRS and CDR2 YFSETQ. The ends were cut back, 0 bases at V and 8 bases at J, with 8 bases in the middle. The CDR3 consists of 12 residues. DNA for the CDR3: TGCGCCAGCAGCTTGGGGGGGGAAGAAGCTTTCTTT. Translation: CASSLGGEEAFF.

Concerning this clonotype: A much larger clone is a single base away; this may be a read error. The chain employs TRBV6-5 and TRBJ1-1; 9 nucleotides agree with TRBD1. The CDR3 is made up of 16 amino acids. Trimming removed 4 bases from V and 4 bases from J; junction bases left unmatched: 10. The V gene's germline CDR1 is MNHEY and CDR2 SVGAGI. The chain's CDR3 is CASSWGQGREATEAFF. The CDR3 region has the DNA TGTGCCAGCAGTTGGGGACAGGGCCGGGAGGCCACTGAAGCTTTCTTT.

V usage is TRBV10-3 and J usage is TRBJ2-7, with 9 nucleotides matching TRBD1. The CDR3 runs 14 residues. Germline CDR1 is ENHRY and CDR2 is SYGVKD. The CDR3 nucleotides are TGTGCTTCAGGGACAGGGACTTACTCCTACGAGCAGTACTTC. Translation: CASGTGTYSYEQYF.

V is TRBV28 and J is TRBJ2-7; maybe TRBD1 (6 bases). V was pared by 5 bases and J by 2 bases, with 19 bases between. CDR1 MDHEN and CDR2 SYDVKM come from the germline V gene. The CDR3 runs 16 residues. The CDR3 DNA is TGTGCCAGCAGTCCAACTGACAGGCGAGCACCCTACGAGCAGTACTTC. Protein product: CASSPTDRRAPYEQYF.

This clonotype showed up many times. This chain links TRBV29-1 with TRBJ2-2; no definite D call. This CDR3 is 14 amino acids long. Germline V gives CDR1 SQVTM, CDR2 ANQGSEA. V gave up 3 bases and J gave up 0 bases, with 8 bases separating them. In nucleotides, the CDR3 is TGCAGCGTTGAGCTGCCTACGAACACCGGGGAGCTGTTTTTT. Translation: CSVELPTNTGELFF.

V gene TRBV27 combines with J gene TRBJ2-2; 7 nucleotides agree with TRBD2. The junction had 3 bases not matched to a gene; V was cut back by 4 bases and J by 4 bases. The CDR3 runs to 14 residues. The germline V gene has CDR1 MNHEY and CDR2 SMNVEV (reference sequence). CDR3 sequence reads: CASSWAGATGELFF. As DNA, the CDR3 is TGTGCCAGCAGTTGGGCGGGAGCCACCGGGGAGCTGTTTTTT.

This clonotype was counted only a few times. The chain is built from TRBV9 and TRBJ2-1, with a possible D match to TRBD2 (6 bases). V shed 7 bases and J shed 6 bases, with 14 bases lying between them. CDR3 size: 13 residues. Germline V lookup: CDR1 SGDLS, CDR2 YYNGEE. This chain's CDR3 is CASRGSGGNEQFF. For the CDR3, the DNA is TGTGCCAGCCGGGGGTCCGGGGGCAATGAGCAGTTCTTC. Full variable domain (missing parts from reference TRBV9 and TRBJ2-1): DSGVTQTPKHLITATGQRVTLRCSPRSGDLSVYWYQQSLDQGLQFLIQYYNGEERAKGNILERFSAQQFPDLHSELNLSSLELGDSALYFCASRGSGGNEQFFGPGTRLTVL.

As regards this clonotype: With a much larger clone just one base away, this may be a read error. CDR3 nucleotides: TGTGCCAGCAGCTTCGAGGCGGAATCCTACGAGCAGTACTTC. The encoded protein is CASSFEAESYEQYF. The chain employs TRBV7-2 and TRBJ2-7; D call uncertain. The CDR3 is made up of 14 amino acids. V was pared by 3 bases and J by 1 base, with 10 bases between. Germline V lookup: CDR1 SGHTA, CDR2 FQGNSA.

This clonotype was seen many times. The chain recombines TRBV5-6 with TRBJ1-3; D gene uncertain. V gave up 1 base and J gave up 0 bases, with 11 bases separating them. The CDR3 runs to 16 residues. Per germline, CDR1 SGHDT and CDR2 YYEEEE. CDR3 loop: CASSLLAVSSGNTIYF. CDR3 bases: TGTGCCAGCAGCTTGCTTGCGGTGAGCTCTGGAAACACCATATATTTT.

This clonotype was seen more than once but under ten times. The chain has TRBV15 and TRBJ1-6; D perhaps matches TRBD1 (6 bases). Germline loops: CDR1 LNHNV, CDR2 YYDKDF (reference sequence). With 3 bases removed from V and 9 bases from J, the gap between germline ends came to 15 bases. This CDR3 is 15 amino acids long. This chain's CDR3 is CATSSRGFRASPLHF. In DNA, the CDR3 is TGTGCCACCAGCAGCAGGGGATTTCGGGCTTCACCCCTCCACTTT.

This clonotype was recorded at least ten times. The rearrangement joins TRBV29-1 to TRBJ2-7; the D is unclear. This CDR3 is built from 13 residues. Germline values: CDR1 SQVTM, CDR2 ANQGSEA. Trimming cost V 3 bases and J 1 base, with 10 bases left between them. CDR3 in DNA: TGCAGCGTTGAGGAGCCCGCATCCTACGAGCAGTACTTC. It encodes CSVEEPASYEQYF.

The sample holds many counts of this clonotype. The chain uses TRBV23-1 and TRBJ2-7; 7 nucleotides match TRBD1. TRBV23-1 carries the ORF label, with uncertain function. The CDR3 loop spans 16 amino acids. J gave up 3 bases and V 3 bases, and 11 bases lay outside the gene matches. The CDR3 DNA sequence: TGCGCCAGCAGTCAGTCCGGACGGGACAGCCTCTACGAGCAGTACTTC. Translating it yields CASSQSGRDSLYEQYF.

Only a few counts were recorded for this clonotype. CDR3 residues: CASRTSYPQGIGANVLTF. The CDR3 bases are TGTGCCAGCAGGACCTCTTACCCCCAGGGGATTGGGGCCAACGTCCTGACTTTC. The chain combines TRBV12-3 or TRBV12-4 with TRBJ2-6, with D possibly TRBD1 on 6 matching bases. The CDR3 runs to 18 residues. V was cut by 6 bases and J by 3 bases, with 21 bases left in between.

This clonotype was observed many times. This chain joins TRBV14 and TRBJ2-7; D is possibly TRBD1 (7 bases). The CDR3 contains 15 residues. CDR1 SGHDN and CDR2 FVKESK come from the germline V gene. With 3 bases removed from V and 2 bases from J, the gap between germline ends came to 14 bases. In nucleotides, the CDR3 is TGTGCCAGCAGCCAGACTAGGACAGGAGCCTACGAGCAGTACTTC. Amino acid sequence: CASSQTRTGAYEQYF.

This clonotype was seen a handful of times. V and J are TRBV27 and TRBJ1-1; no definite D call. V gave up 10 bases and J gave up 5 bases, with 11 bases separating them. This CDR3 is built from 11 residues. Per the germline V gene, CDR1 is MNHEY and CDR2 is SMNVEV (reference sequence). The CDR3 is CATAAGTEAFF. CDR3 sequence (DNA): TGTGCCACCGCCGCGGGGACTGAAGCTTTCTTT.

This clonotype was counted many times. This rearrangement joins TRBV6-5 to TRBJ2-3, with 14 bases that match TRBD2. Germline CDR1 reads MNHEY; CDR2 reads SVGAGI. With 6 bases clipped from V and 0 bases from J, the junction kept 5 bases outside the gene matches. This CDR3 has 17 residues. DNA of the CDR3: TGTGCCAGCAGGGGACTAGCGGGGGACTCCAGCACAGATACGCAGTATTTT. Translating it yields CASRGLAGDSSTDTQYF.

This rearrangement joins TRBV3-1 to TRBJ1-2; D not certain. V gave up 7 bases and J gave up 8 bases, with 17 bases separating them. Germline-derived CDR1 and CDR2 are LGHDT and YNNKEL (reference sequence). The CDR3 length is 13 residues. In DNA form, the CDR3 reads TGTGCCAGCACCCCCCTAGGGTCCGGGGGCTACACCTTC. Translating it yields CASTPLGSGGYTF.

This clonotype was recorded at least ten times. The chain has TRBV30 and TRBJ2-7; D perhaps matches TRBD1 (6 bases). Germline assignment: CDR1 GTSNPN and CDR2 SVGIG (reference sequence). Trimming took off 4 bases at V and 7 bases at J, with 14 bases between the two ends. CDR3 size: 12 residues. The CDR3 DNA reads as TGTGCCTGGACTCAGGGGTTGGGGGAGCAGTACTTC. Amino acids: CAWTQGLGEQYF.

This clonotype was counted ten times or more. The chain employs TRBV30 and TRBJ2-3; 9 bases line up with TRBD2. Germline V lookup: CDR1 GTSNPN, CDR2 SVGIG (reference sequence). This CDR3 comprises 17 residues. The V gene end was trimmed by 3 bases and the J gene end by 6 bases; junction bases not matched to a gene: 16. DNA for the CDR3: TGTGCCTGGAGGGGTTTTGCGGCTAGCGGGGCCATTGATACGCAGTATTTT. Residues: CAWRGFAASGAIDTQYF.

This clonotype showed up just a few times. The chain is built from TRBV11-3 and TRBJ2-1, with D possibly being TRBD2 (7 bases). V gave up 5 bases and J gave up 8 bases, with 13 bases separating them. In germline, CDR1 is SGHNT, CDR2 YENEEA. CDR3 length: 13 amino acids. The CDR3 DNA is TGTGCCAGCAGCGGGGGGGCCCTTGATGAGCAGTTCTTC. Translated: CASSGGALDEQFF.

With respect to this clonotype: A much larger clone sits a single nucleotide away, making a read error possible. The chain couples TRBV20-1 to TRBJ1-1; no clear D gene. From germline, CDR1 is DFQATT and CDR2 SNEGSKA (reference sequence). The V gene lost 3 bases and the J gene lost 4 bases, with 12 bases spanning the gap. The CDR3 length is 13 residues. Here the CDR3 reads CSASADMITEAFF. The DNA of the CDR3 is TGCAGTGCTAGTGCCGACATGATCACTGAAGCTTTCTTT.

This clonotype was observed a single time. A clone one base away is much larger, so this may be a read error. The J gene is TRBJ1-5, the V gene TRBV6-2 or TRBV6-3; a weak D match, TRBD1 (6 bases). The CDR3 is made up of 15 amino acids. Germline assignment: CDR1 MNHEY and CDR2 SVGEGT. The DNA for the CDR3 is TGTGCCAACAGTTACTTTGGGACAAATAATCAGCCCCAGCATTTT. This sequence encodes CANSYFGTNNQPQHF.

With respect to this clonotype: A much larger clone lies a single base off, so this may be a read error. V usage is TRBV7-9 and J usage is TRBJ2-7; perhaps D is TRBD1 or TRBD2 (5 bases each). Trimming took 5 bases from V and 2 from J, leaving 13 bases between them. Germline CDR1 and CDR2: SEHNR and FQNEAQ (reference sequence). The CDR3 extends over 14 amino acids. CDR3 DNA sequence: TGTGCCAGCAGCGATCGGGGCAGCGCCTACGAGCAGTACTTC. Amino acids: CASSDRGSAYEQYF.

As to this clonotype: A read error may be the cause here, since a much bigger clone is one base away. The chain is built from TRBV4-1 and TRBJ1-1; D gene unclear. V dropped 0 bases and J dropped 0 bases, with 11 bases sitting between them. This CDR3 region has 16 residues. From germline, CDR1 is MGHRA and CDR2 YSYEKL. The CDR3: CASSQDNNWMNTEAFF. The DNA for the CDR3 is TGCGCCAGCAGCCAAGATAACAACTGGATGAACACTGAAGCTTTCTTT.

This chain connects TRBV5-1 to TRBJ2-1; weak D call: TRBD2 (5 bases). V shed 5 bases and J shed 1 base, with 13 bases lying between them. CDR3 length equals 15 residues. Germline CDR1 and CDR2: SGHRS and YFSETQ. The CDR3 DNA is TGCGCCAGCAGTAGCCTGGGGAGTTCCTACAATGAGCAGTTCTTC. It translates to CASSSLGSSYNEQFF.

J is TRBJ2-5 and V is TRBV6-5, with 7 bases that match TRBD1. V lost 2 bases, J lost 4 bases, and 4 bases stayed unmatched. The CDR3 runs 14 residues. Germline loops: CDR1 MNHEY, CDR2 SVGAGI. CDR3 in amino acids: CASSYDRAAETQYF. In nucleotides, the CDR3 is TGTGCCAGCAGTTACGACAGGGCGGCAGAGACCCAGTACTTC.